This TCR beta chain was recovered during a study of post-analysis software for immune sequencing data. Study findings and constraints: People with multiple sclerosis had a significantly lower normalized Chao1 diversity than controls did. In patients, five or six TRBV segments were more frequent than in controls, with TRBV5-6, TRBV5-1 and TRBV20-1 among them.

Trimming took 6 bases from V and 5 from J, leaving 16 bases between them. Germline loops: CDR1 MDHEN, CDR2 SYDVKM. This CDR3 is built from 14 residues. The authors incorporated unique molecular identifiers into the TCR beta cDNA libraries. The source material, about 0.85 to 11 million T cells, gave rise to approximately 520,000 cDNA molecules. TCRdb fed the PCR reads into MiXCR, producing one record per CDR3 protein. Counted here are about 160,000 distinct CDR3 sequences, around 34% occurring once; the ten biggest clones make up 28%. In the case of this clonotype: The antigen remains undetermined.

The J gene is TRBJ1-1, the V gene TRBV28, with D unclear. Specimen: blood, collected after autologous hematopoietic stem cell transplantation. The receptor comes from a girl between 10 and 17 years old with multiple sclerosis. The CDR3 here is CASRTLVADTEAFF. In DNA form, the CDR3 reads TGTGCCAGCAGGACGCTTGTAGCGGATACTGAAGCTTTCTTT.